Listed here is a single T cell receptor beta chain. The CDR3 spans 16 residues. The V end was cut by 1 base, the J end by 7 bases, with 20 bases between. The germline V gene has CDR1 DFQATT and CDR2 SNEGSKA (reference sequence). Unique molecular identifiers were incorporated into the prepared TCRbeta library. TCRdb recomputed calls from the PCR reads with MiXCR, one row per CDR3 protein. Here the sample spans 200,000 to 300,000 distinct CDR3 sequences, about 12% being singletons. The data derive from a study of T-cell reconstitution after alpha-beta-depleted transplantation in children. This receptor was identified in a human donor who donated a stem cell graft to a child with acute lymphoblastic leukemia. V and J are TRBV20-1 and TRBJ1-5; D remains ambiguous. The source was PBMCs from the stem cell graft donor, collected from the stem cell graft. The CDR3 spells CSARVPLIGLGQPQHF. CDR3 DNA sequence: TGCAGTGCTAGAGTTCCTCTGATAGGGTTGGGGCAGCCCCAGCATTTT.